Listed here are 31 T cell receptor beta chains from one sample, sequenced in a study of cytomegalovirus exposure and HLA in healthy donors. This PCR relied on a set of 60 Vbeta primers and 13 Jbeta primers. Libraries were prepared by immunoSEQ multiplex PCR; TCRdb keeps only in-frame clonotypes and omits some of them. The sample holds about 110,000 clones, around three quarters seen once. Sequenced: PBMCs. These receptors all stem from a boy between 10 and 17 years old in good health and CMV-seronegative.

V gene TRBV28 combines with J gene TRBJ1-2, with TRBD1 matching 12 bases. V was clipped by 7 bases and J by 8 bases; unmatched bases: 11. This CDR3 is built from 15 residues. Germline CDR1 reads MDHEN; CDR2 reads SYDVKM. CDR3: CASTYGDRGLGGYTF. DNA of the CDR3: TGTGCCAGCACCTACGGGGACAGGGGGCTGGGGGGCTACACCTTC.

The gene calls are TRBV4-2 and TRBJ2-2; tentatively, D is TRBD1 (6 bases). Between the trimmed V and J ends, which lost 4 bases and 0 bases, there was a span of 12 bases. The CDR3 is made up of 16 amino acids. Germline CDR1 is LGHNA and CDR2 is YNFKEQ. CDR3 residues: CASSPLGQSNTGELFF. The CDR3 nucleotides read TGTGCCAGCAGCCCTCTGGGACAATCGAACACCGGGGAGCTGTTTTTT.

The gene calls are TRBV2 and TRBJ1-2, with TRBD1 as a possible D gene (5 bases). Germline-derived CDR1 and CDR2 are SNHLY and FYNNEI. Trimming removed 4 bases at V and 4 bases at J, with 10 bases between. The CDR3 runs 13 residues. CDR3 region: CASSVGGAYGYTF. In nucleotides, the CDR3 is TGTGCCAGCAGTGTGGGAGGGGCCTATGGCTACACCTTC.

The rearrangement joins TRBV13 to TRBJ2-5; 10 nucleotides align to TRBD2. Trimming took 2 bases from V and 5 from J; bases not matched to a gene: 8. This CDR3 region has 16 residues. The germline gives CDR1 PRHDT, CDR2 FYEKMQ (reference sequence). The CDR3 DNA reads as TGTGCCAGCAGCTTAAACCTAGCGGGGGTTTTGGAGACCCAGTACTTC. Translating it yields CASSLNLAGVLETQYF.

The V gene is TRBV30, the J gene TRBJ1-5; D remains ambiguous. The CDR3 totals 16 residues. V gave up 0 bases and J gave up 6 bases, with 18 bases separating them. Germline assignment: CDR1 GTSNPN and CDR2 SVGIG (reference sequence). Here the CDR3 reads CAWSVPRGEVGQPQHF. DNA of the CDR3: TGTGCCTGGAGTGTACCCCGGGGAGAGGTAGGTCAGCCCCAGCATTTT.

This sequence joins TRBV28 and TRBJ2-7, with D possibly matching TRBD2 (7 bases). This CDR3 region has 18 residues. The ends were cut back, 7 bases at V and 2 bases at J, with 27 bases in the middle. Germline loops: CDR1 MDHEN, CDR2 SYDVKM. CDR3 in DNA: TGTGCCAGCACCACTCCCGCCAGCCGGGGGGCAGTGACCTACGAGCAGTACTTC. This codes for CASTTPASRGAVTYEQYF.

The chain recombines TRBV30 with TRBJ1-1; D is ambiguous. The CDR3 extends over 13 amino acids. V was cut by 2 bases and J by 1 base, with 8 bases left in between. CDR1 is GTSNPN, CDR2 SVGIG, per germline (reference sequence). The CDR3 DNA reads TGTGCCTGGAGTCGGGCGGGGAACACTGAAGCTTTCTTT. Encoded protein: CAWSRAGNTEAFF.

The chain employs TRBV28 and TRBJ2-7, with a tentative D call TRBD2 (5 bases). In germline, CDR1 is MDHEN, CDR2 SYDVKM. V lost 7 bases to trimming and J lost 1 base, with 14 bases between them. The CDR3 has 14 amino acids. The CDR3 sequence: CASTPRAVSYEQYF. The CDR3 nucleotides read TGTGCCAGCACTCCGAGGGCAGTATCCTACGAGCAGTACTTC.

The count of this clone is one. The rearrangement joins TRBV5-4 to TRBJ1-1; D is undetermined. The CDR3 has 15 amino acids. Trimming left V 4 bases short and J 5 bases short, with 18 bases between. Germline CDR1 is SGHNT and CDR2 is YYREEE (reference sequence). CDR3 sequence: CASSPPEGRGTEAFF. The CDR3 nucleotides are TGTGCCAGCAGCCCCCCGGAAGGGCGAGGGACTGAAGCTTTCTTT.

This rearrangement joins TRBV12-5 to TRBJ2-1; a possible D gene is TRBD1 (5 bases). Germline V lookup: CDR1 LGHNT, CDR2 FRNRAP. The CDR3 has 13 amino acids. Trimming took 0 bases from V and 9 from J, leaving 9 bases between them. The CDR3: CASGLVGLGEQFF. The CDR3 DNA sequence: TGTGCTAGTGGTTTGGTGGGGCTGGGTGAGCAGTTCTTC.

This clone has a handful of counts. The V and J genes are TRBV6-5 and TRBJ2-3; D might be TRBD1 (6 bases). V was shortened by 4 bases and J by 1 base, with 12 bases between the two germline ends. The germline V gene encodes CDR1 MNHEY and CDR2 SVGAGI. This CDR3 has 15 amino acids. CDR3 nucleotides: TGTGCCAGCAGTTCTCCACAGGGTCGCACAGATACGCAGTATTTT. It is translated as CASSSPQGRTDTQYF.

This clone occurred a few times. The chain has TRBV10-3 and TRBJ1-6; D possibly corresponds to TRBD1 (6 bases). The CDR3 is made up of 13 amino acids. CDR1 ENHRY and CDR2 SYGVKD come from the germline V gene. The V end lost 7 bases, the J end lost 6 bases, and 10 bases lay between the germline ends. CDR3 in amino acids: CAIIGDINSPLHF. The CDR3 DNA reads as TGTGCCATCATAGGGGACATTAATTCACCCCTCCACTTT.

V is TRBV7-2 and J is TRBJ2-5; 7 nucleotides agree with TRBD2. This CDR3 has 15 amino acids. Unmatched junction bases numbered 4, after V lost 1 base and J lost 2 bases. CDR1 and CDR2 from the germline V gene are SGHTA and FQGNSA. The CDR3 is CASSLGVGGQETQYF. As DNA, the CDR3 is TGTGCCAGCAGCTTAGGTGTGGGGGGGCAAGAGACCCAGTACTTC.

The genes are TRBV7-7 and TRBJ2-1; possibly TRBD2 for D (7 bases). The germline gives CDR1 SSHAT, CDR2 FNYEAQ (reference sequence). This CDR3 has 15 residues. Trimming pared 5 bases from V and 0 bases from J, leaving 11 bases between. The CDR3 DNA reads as TGTGCCAGCAGCCCTAGGGGGGGCTCCTACAATGAGCAGTTCTTC. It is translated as CASSPRGGSYNEQFF.

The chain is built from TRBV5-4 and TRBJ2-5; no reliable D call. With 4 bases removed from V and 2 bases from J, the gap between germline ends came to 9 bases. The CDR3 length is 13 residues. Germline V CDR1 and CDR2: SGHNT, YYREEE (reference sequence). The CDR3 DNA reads TGTGCCAGCAGCCCCCGCGGACAAGAGACCCAGTACTTC. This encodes CASSPRGQETQYF.

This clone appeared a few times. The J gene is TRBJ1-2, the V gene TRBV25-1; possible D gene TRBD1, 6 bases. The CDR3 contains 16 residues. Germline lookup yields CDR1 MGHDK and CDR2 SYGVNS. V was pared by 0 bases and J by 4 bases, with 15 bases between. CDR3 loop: CASSEYMGEGGYGYTF. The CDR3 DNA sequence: TGTGCCAGCAGTGAATATATGGGGGAAGGGGGCTATGGCTACACCTTC.

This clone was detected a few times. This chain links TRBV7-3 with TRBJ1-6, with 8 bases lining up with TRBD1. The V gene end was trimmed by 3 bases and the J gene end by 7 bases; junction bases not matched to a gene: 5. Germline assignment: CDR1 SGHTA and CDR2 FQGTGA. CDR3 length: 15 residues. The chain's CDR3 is CASSLTGVLNSPLHF. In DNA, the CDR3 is TGTGCCAGCAGCTTGACAGGGGTCTTGAATTCACCCCTCCACTTT.

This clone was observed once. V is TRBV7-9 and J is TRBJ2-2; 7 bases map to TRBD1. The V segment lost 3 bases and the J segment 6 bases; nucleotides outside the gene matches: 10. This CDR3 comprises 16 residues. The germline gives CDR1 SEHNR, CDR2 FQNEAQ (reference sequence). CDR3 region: CASSLRARGSAGELFF. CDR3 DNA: TGTGCCAGCAGCTTGAGGGCCAGGGGGTCGGCCGGGGAGCTGTTTTTT.

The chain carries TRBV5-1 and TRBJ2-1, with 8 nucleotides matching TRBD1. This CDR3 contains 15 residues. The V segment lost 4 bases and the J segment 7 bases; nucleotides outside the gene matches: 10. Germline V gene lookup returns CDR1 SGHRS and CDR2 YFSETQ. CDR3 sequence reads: CASSGGTGPWNEQFF. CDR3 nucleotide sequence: TGCGCCAGCAGCGGGGGGACAGGTCCTTGGAATGAGCAGTTCTTC.

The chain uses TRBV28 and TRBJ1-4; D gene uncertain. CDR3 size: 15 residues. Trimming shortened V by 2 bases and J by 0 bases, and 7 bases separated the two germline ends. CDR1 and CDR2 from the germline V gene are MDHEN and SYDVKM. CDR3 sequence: CASSLTSATNEKLFF. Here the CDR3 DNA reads TGTGCCAGCAGTTTAACGAGTGCAACTAATGAAAAACTGTTTTTT. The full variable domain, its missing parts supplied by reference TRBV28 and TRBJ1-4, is DVKVTQSSRYLVKRTGEKVFLECVQDMDHENMFWYRQDPGLGLRLIYFSYDVKMKEKGDIPEGYSVSREKKERFSLILESASTNQTSMYLCASSLTSATNEKLFFGSGTQLSVL.

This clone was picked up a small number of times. This chain's CDR3 is CSVSGHLNTEAFF. CDR3 nucleotides: TGCAGCGTCTCGGGACACCTGAACACTGAAGCTTTCTTT. The J gene is TRBJ1-1, the V gene TRBV29-1; D is possibly TRBD1 (6 bases). V lost 6 bases to trimming and J lost 0 bases, with 11 bases between them. CDR3 length: 13 residues. Germline V lookup: CDR1 SQVTM, CDR2 ANQGSEA.

This chain's CDR3 is CASETGLYSYNEQFF. The CDR3 nucleotides read TGCGCCAGCGAGACAGGGCTTTATTCCTACAATGAGCAGTTCTTC. V is TRBV5-1 and J is TRBJ2-1; TRBD1 matches at 7 bases. V gave up 7 bases and J gave up 1 base; unmatched junction bases: 8. Looked up from germline, CDR1 is SGHRS and CDR2 is YFSETQ. The CDR3 is made up of 15 amino acids.

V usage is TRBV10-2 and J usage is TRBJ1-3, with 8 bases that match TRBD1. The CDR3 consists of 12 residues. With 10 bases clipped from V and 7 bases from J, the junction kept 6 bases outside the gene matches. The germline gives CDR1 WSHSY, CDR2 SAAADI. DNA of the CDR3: TGCGCCACAGAACAGGGGGATAACACCATATATTTT. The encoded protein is CATEQGDNTIYF.

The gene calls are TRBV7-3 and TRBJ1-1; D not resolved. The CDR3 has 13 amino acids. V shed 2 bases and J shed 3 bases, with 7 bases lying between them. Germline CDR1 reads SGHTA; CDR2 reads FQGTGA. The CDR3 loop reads CASSLGSYTEAFF. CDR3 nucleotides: TGTGCCAGCAGCTTAGGCTCCTACACTGAAGCTTTCTTT.

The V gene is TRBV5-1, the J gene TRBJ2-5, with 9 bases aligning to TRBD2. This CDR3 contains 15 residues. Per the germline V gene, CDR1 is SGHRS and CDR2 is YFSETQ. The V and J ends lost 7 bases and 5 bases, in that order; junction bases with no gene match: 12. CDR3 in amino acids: CASAWEAGGEETQYF. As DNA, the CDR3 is TGCGCCAGCGCCTGGGAGGCGGGAGGGGAGGAGACCCAGTACTTC.

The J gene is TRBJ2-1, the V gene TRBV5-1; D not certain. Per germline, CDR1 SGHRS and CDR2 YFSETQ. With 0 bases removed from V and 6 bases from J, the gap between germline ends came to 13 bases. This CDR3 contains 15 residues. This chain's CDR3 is CASSLDSTRSNEQFF. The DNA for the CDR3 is TGCGCCAGCAGCTTGGACTCGACACGGTCCAATGAGCAGTTCTTC.

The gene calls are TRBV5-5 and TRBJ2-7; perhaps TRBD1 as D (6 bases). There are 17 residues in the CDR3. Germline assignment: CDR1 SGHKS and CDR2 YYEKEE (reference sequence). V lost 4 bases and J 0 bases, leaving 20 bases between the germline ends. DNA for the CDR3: TGTGCCAGCAGCCCAACCCTGACAGGTACCAGCTCCTACGAGCAGTACTTC. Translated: CASSPTLTGTSSYEQYF.

The CDR3 reads CASSGRGGAQGYTF. The CDR3 DNA is TGTGCCAGCTCGGGTCGAGGGGGCGCCCAGGGCTACACCTTC. The J gene is TRBJ1-2, the V gene TRBV18; 7 positions agree with TRBD1. The V gene's germline CDR1 is KGHSH and CDR2 LQKENI. This CDR3 has 14 amino acids. V shed 6 bases and J 8 bases; nucleotides not matched to a gene: 12.

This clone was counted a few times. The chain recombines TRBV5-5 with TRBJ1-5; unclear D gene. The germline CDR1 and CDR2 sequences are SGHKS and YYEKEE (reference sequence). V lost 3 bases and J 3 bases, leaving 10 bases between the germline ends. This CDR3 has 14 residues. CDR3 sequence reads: CASSWQVNNQPQHF. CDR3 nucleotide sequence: TGTGCCAGCAGCTGGCAGGTCAACAATCAGCCCCAGCATTTT.

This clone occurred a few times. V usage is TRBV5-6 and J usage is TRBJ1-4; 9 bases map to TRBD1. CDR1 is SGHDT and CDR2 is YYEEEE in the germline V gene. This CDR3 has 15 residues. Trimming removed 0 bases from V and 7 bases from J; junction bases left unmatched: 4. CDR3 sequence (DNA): TGTGCCAGCAGCTTGGTGGGACAGGGTGGTGAAAAACTGTTTTTT. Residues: CASSLVGQGGEKLFF.

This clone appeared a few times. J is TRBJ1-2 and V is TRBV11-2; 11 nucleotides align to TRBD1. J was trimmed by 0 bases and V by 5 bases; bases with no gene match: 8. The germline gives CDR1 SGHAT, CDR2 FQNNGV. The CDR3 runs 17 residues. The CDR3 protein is CASSPIRDRGANYGYTF. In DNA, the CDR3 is TGTGCCAGCAGCCCAATCAGGGACAGGGGGGCTAACTATGGCTACACCTTC.